A selection of T cell receptor beta chains follows, all from one sample in a study of vaccination and CD4 T cells after COVID-19. Which antigens these TCRs recognize remains unknown. TCRdb fed the PCR reads into MiXCR, producing one record per CDR3 protein. Of roughly 5,000 distinct CDR3 sequences in the sample, roughly three fifths were seen once. The specimen sequenced was CD4+ T cells from blood, cultured in vitro. The receptors stem from a human donor in good health. Both conserved end residues are part of each CDR3. Fields, in order: clone size, V gene, J gene, D gene, CDR3 protein, CDR3 DNA. The D gene is left open where the match is weak. Part of the rows lack a size; the others show once, few, many or a class for expanded clones.

>-|TRBV6-2/TRBV6-3|TRBJ1-5|-
CASSYSTADGEQPQHF
TGTGCCAGCAGTTACTCGACTGCGGACGGGGAACAGCCCCAGCATTTT
>-|TRBV20-1|TRBJ1-5|-
CSASVGLGNQPQHF
TGCAGTGCTAGTGTGGGGCTCGGCAATCAGCCCCAGCATTTT
>-|TRBV20-1|TRBJ2-3|TRBD2
CSATRAGGDTQYF
TGCAGTGCCACCAGAGCGGGGGGAGATACGCAGTATTTT
>-|TRBV10-3|TRBJ2-2|TRBD2
CAISDSGKGTGELFF
TGTGCCATCAGTGATAGCGGGAAAGGAACCGGGGAGCTGTTTTTT
>few|TRBV6-1|TRBJ2-1|TRBD2
CASILTSQSYNEQFF
TGTGCCAGCATCCTGACTAGCCAATCCTACAATGAGCAGTTCTTC
>-|TRBV6-1|TRBJ1-1|TRBD1
CASVTGTGTEAFF
TGTGCCAGCGTCACCGGGACAGGAACTGAAGCTTTCTTT
>-|TRBV12-3/TRBV12-4|TRBJ1-2|TRBD1
CASSGQGSNYGYTF
TGTGCCAGCAGTGGACAGGGATCTAACTATGGCTACACCTTC
>few|TRBV15|TRBJ2-7|-
CATSVQGGPYEQYF
TGTGCCACCAGCGTCCAGGGCGGTCCCTACGAGCAGTACTTC
>large|TRBV7-6|TRBJ2-1|-
CASSPGLMGEQFF
TGTGCCAGCAGCCCAGGACTTATGGGTGAGCAGTTCTTC
>-|TRBV7-2|TRBJ1-2|-
CTSSLERGYGYTF
TGTACCAGCAGCTTAGAGAGGGGGTATGGCTACACCTTC
>-|TRBV6-5|TRBJ1-6|TRBD1
CASSYPPDRGRNSPLHF
TGTGCCAGCAGTTACCCCCCGGACAGGGGAAGGAATTCACCCCTCCACTTT
>-|TRBV27|TRBJ1-6|-
CASSLLWGGAGSSYNSPLHF
TGTGCCAGCAGTTTATTGTGGGGGGGGGCCGGAAGCTCCTATAATTCACCCCTCCACTTT
>few|TRBV20-1|TRBJ1-1|-
CSAQGTEAFF
TGCAGTGCTCAGGGGACTGAAGCTTTCTTT
>-|TRBV2|TRBJ2-3|-
CARLMSTDTQYF
TGTGCCAGGTTAATGAGCACAGATACGCAGTATTTT
>-|TRBV12-3/TRBV12-4|TRBJ2-2|TRBD2
CASSLMAGGQIGELFF
TGTGCCAGCAGTTTAATGGCGGGAGGGCAGATCGGGGAGCTGTTTTTT
>-|TRBV28|TRBJ1-1|-
CAIDSPNTEAFF
TGTGCCATCGACAGCCCCAACACTGAAGCTTTCTTT
>-|TRBV2|TRBJ2-3|-
CASIRGMGTDTQYF
TGTGCCAGCATCCGGGGGATGGGGACAGATACGCAGTATTTT
>-|TRBV7-6|TRBJ2-1|-
CASSLLSLAGAPEQFF
TGTGCCAGCAGCTTACTCTCGTTGGCAGGCGCCCCTGAGCAGTTCTTC
>once|TRBV5-6|TRBJ1-2|-
CASSLGVGASGYGYTF
TGTGCCAGCAGCTTGGGTGTGGGGGCATCTGGCTATGGCTACACCTTC
>-|TRBV19|TRBJ2-1|-
CASTAAGSANEQFF
TGTGCCAGTACCGCCGCCGGGTCCGCTAATGAGCAGTTCTTC
>-|TRBV15|TRBJ2-5|-
CATSARLAGETQYF
TGTGCCACCAGCGCCCGCCTGGCGGGGGAGACCCAGTACTTC
>-|TRBV6-5|TRBJ2-7|-
CASSYSLAGEQYF
TGTGCCAGCAGTTATAGTCTAGCCGGCGAGCAGTACTTC
>-|TRBV12-3/TRBV12-4|TRBJ1-2|-
CASSFEGYGYTF
TGTGCCAGCAGTTTTGAGGGCTATGGCTACACCTTC
>-|TRBV27|TRBJ1-2|-
CASSPIDRSGGYTF
TGTGCCAGCAGTCCCATAGACAGGTCAGGCGGCTACACCTTC
>-|TRBV30|TRBJ1-1|-
CAWSIQMNTEAFF
TGTGCCTGGAGCATACAGATGAACACTGAAGCTTTCTTT
>-|TRBV5-1|TRBJ2-3|-
CASSQVGTDTQYF
TGCGCCAGCAGCCAGGTCGGAACAGATACGCAGTATTTT
>-|TRBV6-1|TRBJ2-5|-
CASSESGLGETQYF
TGTGCCAGCAGTGAAAGCGGGCTAGGAGAGACCCAGTACTTC
>-|TRBV24-1|TRBJ2-2|-
CATEGDTGELFF
TGTGCCACCGAGGGTGACACCGGGGAGCTGTTTTTT
>few|TRBV6-2/TRBV6-3|TRBJ2-7|-
CASSYSMADSYEQYF
TGTGCCAGCAGTTACTCTATGGCAGACTCCTACGAGCAGTACTTC
>-|TRBV20-1|TRBJ1-1|-
CSADRWGTEAFF
TGCAGTGCTGATCGATGGGGCACTGAAGCTTTCTTT
>few|TRBV19|TRBJ1-5|TRBD1
CASSTTGAGGGNQPQHF
TGTGCCAGTAGTACGACAGGGGCCGGAGGTGGCAATCAGCCCCAGCATTTT
>-|TRBV25-1|TRBJ1-1|-
CASSSGTHAFF
TGTGCCAGCAGTAGCGGTACCCACGCTTTCTTT
>few|TRBV19|TRBJ1-1|TRBD1
CASSTQTGGTEAFF
TGTGCCAGTAGTACCCAGACAGGGGGCACTGAAGCTTTCTTT
>-|TRBV7-2|TRBJ1-6|-
CASSLKRGSPLHF
TGTGCCAGCAGCCTCAAAAGGGGTTCACCCCTCCACTTT
>-|TRBV28|TRBJ1-6|-
CASSRPRYNSPLHF
TGTGCCAGCAGCCGGCCTCGCTATAATTCACCCCTCCACTTT
>-|TRBV7-6|TRBJ1-1|-
CASSLDPRATEAFF
TGTGCCAGCAGCTTAGACCCGAGAGCCACTGAAGCTTTCTTT
>-|TRBV10-3|TRBJ1-5|-
CAISESRAAIRNQPQHF
TGTGCCATCAGTGAGTCGAGGGCCGCCATTCGGAATCAGCCCCAGCATTTT
>few|TRBV20-1|TRBJ2-5|-
CSATPGVETQYF
TGCAGTGCGACCCCCGGGGTGGAGACCCAGTACTTC
>-|TRBV27|TRBJ2-2|TRBD2
CASRKREGLGGELFF
TGTGCCAGCAGGAAGCGGGAGGGCTTAGGCGGGGAGCTGTTTTTT
>-|TRBV10-3|TRBJ2-7|-
CAISGSSRFYEQYF
TGTGCCATCAGTGGTTCCTCCAGATTCTACGAGCAGTACTTC
>few|TRBV7-2|TRBJ1-5|-
CASSLAGTERQPQHF
TGTGCCAGCAGCTTAGCCGGGACCGAGAGACAGCCCCAGCATTTT
>-|TRBV12-3/TRBV12-4|TRBJ2-5|-
CASSSSSQETQYF
TGTGCCAGCAGTTCCTCCAGCCAAGAGACCCAGTACTTC
>-|TRBV20-1|TRBJ1-2|-
CSAAGTIQNYGYTF
TGCAGTGCAGCCGGGACAATCCAAAACTATGGCTACACCTTC
>-|TRBV7-9|TRBJ2-7|TRBD2
CASSSPGTTTYEQYF
TGTGCCAGCAGCTCGCCAGGGACTACGACCTACGAGCAGTACTTC
>once|TRBV28|TRBJ2-1|TRBD2
CASSLLGGTSINEQFF
TGTGCCAGCAGTCTCCTGGGCGGGACTAGCATTAATGAGCAGTTCTTC
>-|TRBV7-9|TRBJ1-4|-
CASSLAGGQNEKLFF
TGTGCCAGCAGCTTAGCGGGGGGGCAGAATGAAAAACTGTTTTTT
>-|TRBV19|TRBJ1-5|-
CASTSGTGSNQPQHF
TGTGCCAGTACTTCCGGGACGGGAAGCAATCAGCCCCAGCATTTT
>few|TRBV7-2|TRBJ2-2|TRBD2
CASSPRDYRGELFF
TGTGCCAGCAGCCCAAGGGACTACCGCGGGGAGCTGTTTTTT
>-|TRBV7-2|TRBJ1-2|-
CASSLERGYGYTF
TGTGCCAGCAGCTTAGAGAGGGGGTATGGCTACACCTTC